These T cell receptor beta chains were read from a single sample in a study of shared clonotypes between healthy human individuals. The repertoire was sequenced with immunoSEQ multiplex PCR; TCRdb's copy has only in-frame clones and lacks some. The table records approximately 500,000 clones, almost 97% of them present only once. Sequences were obtained from naive CD4+ T cells sorted from blood. Receptors were obtained from a woman in her 30s in good health. The conserved cysteine and the conserved F or W are not part of the CDR3 here. Fields, in order: V gene, J gene, CDR3 protein.

>TRBV25-1|TRBJ1-4
ASSVFGFATNEKLF
>TRBV5-4|TRBJ1-5
ASSSGPSNQPQH
>TRBV28|TRBJ2-7
ASIWRGAPYEQY
>TRBV28|TRBJ2-1
ASSLGASTINEQF
>TRBV28|TRBJ1-5
ASSPLGQASNQPQH
>TRBV28|TRBJ2-7
ASSLLAGTTYEQY
>TRBV7-9|TRBJ1-2
ASSLEGTGGGYT
>TRBV28|TRBJ1-4
ASRTTGLASDEKLF
>TRBV10-3|TRBJ2-2
AMGQYGGSKTGELF
>TRBV6-5|TRBJ1-5
ASRPLRGEGRPQH
>TRBV28|TRBJ1-5
ASSLGVKAGIQPQH
>TRBV5-1|TRBJ1-6
ASSPRTGNYNSPLH
>TRBV18|TRBJ2-7
ASSPYQTGNSYEQY
>TRBV6-1|TRBJ1-2
ATRLQGGPGYT
>TRBV5-1|TRBJ2-7
ASSLRLAGAYEQY